This entry features one T cell receptor beta chain sequence. As originally analysed: Estimated nucleated cell counts came from reference gene primer amplification. The repertoire was sequenced with immunoSEQ multiplex PCR; TCRdb's copy has only in-frame clones and lacks some. That table supplies the V and J calls and clone size; D and trimming were determined from the DNA. Of 230,000 or so clones listed, around 80% were seen once; the top ten hold approximately 8.6%. Germline assignment: CDR1 MNHNS and CDR2 SASEGT. Trimming removed 0 bases from V and 4 bases from J, with 10 bases in between. The CDR3 contains 15 residues. The data were taken from a study of blood T cell repertoires in COVID-19. Whole-study context: Samples taken during acute and convalescent COVID-19 were collected in the United States, Italy and Spain. The analysed material was cDNA or gDNA that came from T cells, B-cell-depleted T cells, or PBMCs.

The source is a man aged 40-55 years with active or convalescent COVID-19. The sample consisted of peripheral blood. The genes are TRBV6-1 and TRBJ1-5; no reliable D call. This chain's CDR3 is CASSEALVGNQPQHF. The CDR3 DNA is TGTGCCAGCAGTGAAGCGCTAGTTGGTAATCAGCCCCAGCATTTT.